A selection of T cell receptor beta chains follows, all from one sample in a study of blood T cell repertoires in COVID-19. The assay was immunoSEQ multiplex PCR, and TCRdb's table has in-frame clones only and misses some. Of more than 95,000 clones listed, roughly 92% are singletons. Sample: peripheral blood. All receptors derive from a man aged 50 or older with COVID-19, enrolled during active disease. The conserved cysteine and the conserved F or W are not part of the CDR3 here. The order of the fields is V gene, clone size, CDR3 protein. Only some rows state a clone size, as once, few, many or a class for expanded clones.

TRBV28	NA	ASSWGGSNEKLF
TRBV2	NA	ASSEFPGQGDIQY
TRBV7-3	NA	ASSLGQGNPGANVLT
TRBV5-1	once	ASSLDGLAIKDEQF
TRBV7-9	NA	ASSLGQEGQPQH
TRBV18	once	ASSDRVADIQY
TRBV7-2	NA	ASCRSAGVYNEQF
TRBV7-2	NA	ASSENPEGYTQY
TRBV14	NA	ASSQVRGREQY
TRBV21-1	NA	ATSLGGGAGTGELF
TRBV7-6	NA	ASSLAMNTEAF
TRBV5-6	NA	ASSLRRNSSYNEQF
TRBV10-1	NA	ASSPGQNKETQY
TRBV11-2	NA	ASNPTEGGQGVDEQF
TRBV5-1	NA	ASSRGQEYQETQY
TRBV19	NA	ASKTAGAWEPQH
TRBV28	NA	ASSPPGTSGRESSYNEQF
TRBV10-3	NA	AISESRAGGYNEQF
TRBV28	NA	ASNNNQPQH
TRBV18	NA	ASSPREVLNTEAF
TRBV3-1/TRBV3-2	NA	ASSQAADGYT
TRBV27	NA	ASSLSRGFNEKLF